This TCR beta chain was retrieved from a study of blood T cell repertoires in COVID-19. Overall study context: The United States, Italy and Spain provided the acute and convalescent COVID-19 samples. PBMCs, B-cell-depleted T cells, or T cells provided the cDNA or gDNA that made up the material.

This CDR3 contains 15 residues. Germline-derived CDR1 and CDR2 are SGHRS and YFSETQ. V was clipped by 4 bases and J by 0 bases, with 13 bases between them. In the original workflow: Amplified reference gene primers provided the basis for estimating nucleated cell counts. Clones were read by immunoSEQ multiplex PCR, and TCRdb kept only the in-frame ones, dropping some. The DNA gave D and trimming, while V, J and clone size come from that table. The sample shows 20,000 to 25,000 clones, about 88% of them seen only once. The V call is TRBV5-1, the J call TRBJ1-2, with D possibly being TRBD1 (6 bases). This clonotype originated in a human donor in a cohort sampled during active COVID-19. The donor label of this sample is uncertain. The source material was peripheral blood. CDR3 bases: TGCGCCAGCAGCCCGACAGGTTCAGCTAACTATGGCTACACCTTC. Protein product: CASSPTGSANYGYTF.